A single sample is the source of the 9 T cell receptor beta chains below, sequenced in a study of T cells in Graves' hyperthyroidism and ophthalmopathy. The TCR beta CDR3 regions underwent amplification using RNA transcripts as the source. First-round RT-PCR with HTBI primers amplified the TCR CDR3 region. A single record per CDR3 protein comes from TCRdb applying MiXCR to the multiplex PCR reads. The table includes approximately 500,000 distinct CDR3 sequences, about 45% detected once. Input material: peripheral blood or thyroid tissue (not recorded which). All receptors derive from a woman aged 18-29 years with Graves' hyperthyroidism.

This clonotype was seen a handful of times. The gene calls are TRBV6-5 and TRBJ2-2, with 13 nucleotides matching TRBD2. The V segment lost 6 bases and the J segment 0 bases; nucleotides outside the gene matches: 13. The CDR3 is made up of 20 amino acids. Germline CDR1 reads MNHEY; CDR2 reads SVGAGI. The CDR3 loop is CASSSPGLAGMIANTGELFF. CDR3 in DNA: TGTGCCAGCAGCAGTCCGGGACTAGCGGGAATGATCGCGAACACCGGGGAGCTGTTTTTT.

This clonotype appeared many times. This sequence joins TRBV24-1 and TRBJ2-2, with 9 bases that match TRBD2. Trimming took 1 base from V and 6 from J; bases not matched to a gene: 5. This CDR3 is 16 amino acids long. CDR1 is KGHDR, CDR2 SFDVKD, per germline. The DNA for the CDR3 is TGTGCCACCAGTGATTTAGCGTCTAGCGGGGCCGGGGAGCTGTTTTTT. It codes for CATSDLASSGAGELFF.

About this clonotype: A read error may produce the germline difference seen at one junction end. This chain's CDR3 is CASSLLGQGSTEAFF. The CDR3, as DNA: TGTGCCAGCAGTTTATTGGGGCAGGGAAGCACTGAAGCTTTCTTT. The chain recombines TRBV10-3 with TRBJ1-1; D is perhaps TRBD1 (5 bases). The CDR3 covers 15 residues. Germline V gene lookup returns CDR1 ENHRY and CDR2 SYGVKD.

This clonotype occurred many times. The chain is built from TRBV10-3 and TRBJ1-2, with 8 nucleotides matching TRBD1. The CDR3 sequence is 13 residues long. V dropped 6 bases and J dropped 3; count of bases not matched to a gene: 3. The germline V gene encodes CDR1 ENHRY and CDR2 SYGVKD. The CDR3 bases are TGTGCCATCAGAGGGACAGGAGACTATGGCTACACCTTC. Protein: CAIRGTGDYGYTF.

The chain employs TRBV29-1 and TRBJ1-1; TRBD1 is a possible D gene (6 bases). Trimming shortened V by 6 bases and J by 4 bases, and 12 bases separated the two germline ends. Germline V gives CDR1 SQVTM, CDR2 ANQGSEA. This CDR3 is 12 amino acids long. CDR3 coding DNA: TGCAGCGTGGAAACAGGGAGCACTGAAGCTTTCTTT. It encodes CSVETGSTEAFF.

The chain carries TRBV18 and TRBJ1-1, with D hard to call. V lost 2 bases and J lost 1, with 11 bases in between. The V gene's germline CDR1 is KGHSH and CDR2 LQKENI. This CDR3 is 15 amino acids long. The CDR3 loop is CASSPNQYRNTEAFF. As DNA, the CDR3 is TGTGCCAGCTCACCAAATCAATACAGGAACACTGAAGCTTTCTTT.

This clonotype was detected many times. The chain joins TRBV20-1 to TRBJ1-5; D might be TRBD1 (5 bases). The CDR3 length is 16 residues. The V end was cut by 3 bases, the J end by 5 bases, with 20 bases between. Germline V gene data show CDR1 as DFQATT and CDR2 as SNEGSKA (reference sequence). CDR3 region: CSASPGGVQVHQPQHF. CDR3 sequence (DNA): TGCAGTGCTAGCCCCGGAGGTGTACAGGTCCATCAGCCCCAGCATTTT.

The rearrangement joins TRBV5-3 to TRBJ1-1; 8 positions match TRBD1. TRBV5-3 is an open reading frame, and its role is uncertain. This CDR3 comprises 12 residues. Losses at the gene ends were 8 bases for V and 13 bases for J; bases not matched to a gene: 13. CDR3 in amino acids: CASSLDRVFGFF. The CDR3 coding sequence is TGTGCCAGCAGCCTGGACAGGGTTTTTGGTTTCTTT.

This clonotype was seen repeatedly, ten times or more. This chain uses TRBV20-1 with TRBJ2-7; D gene uncertain. The CDR3 extends over 14 amino acids. V lost 3 bases and J lost 0, with 12 bases in between. Germline CDR1 reads DFQATT; CDR2 reads SNEGSKA (reference sequence). CDR3: CSASRQAFSYEQYF. The CDR3, as DNA: TGCAGTGCTAGTAGGCAGGCCTTCTCCTACGAGCAGTACTTC.